A selection of T cell receptor beta chains follows, all from one sample in a study of T cells in Graves' hyperthyroidism and ophthalmopathy. TCRdb reanalysed the multiplex PCR reads using MiXCR and keeps one entry per CDR3 protein. The sample contains about 600,000 distinct CDR3 sequences, 12% to 15% of which appear only once. The material sequenced was blood. The receptors stem from a woman aged 18-29 years with Graves' ophthalmopathy. CDR3s include the opening cysteine and the closing phenylalanine or tryptophan. D genes are given only for firm matches. Where a row states a size, it is once, few, many or the class of an expanded clone; other rows omit it.

j_call d_call clone_size v_call cdr3_nt cdr3_aa
TRBJ1-5 - - TRBV27 TGTGCCAGCAGGTGGGGTCTGAATAGCAATCAGCCCCAGCATTTT CASRWGLNSNQPQHF
TRBJ2-7 - - TRBV6-6 TGTGCCAGCAGTTACTCCTTGGGACCGACCTACGAGCAGTACTTC CASSYSLGPTYEQYF
TRBJ1-2 - many TRBV20-1 TGCAGTGCTAGACGCGGAGACTATGGCTACACCTTC CSARRGDYGYTF
TRBJ2-1 TRBD2 - TRBV11-2 TGTGCCAGCAGCTTAGTATCGGCGGGCGGGGGGCAGTTCTTC CASSLVSAGGGQFF
TRBJ2-2 - many TRBV6-1 TGTGCCAGCAGTGAGGACCTACAGGGTCCCACCGGGGAGCTGTTTTTT CASSEDLQGPTGELFF
TRBJ1-2 - many TRBV2 TGTGCCAGCAGTCGCAGGGTGGATGGCTACACCTTC CASSRRVDGYTF
TRBJ1-5 TRBD1 many TRBV7-9 TGTGCCAGCAGCCCGACCGGGACAGGGGGGCAGCCCCAGCATTTT CASSPTGTGGQPQHF
TRBJ2-1 - many TRBV5-1 TGCGCCAGCAGGACACGGCTAGGGGGCTACAATGAGCAGTTCTTC CASRTRLGGYNEQFF
TRBJ2-3 - many TRBV20-1 TGCAGTGCAAGAGTTATGCGGGGTAGGGTGGACACAGATACGCAGTATTTT CSARVMRGRVDTDTQYF
TRBJ1-2 - few TRBV5-6 TGTGCCAGCAGCTTGGGGCAGGCAAGGAACTATGGCTACACCTTC CASSLGQARNYGYTF
TRBJ1-1 - few TRBV4-1 TGCGCCAGCCGTCTTGGACAGTCCACTGAAGCTTTCTTT CASRLGQSTEAFF